Following are 6 T cell receptor beta chains from one sample sequenced in a study of CD8 T cells in ankylosing spondylitis. Study outcomes and limitations: Within ankylosing spondylitis blood, a TCR beta motif made up of under 10 highly homologous variants appeared to be characteristic.

The antigens of these receptors remain unknown. TCRdb itself ran the 5' RACE reads through MiXCR, one entry per CDR3 protein. The repertoire holds some 800,000 distinct CDR3 sequences, with over 9.5% as singletons. The source material was blood, either unsorted or a sorted T cell fraction (not recorded which). All receptors come from a male donor with ankylosing spondylitis.

This clonotype turned up a few times. The rearrangement joins TRBV5-1 to TRBJ2-3; the D gene is possibly TRBD2 (7 bases). V was shortened by 2 bases and J by 6 bases, with 22 bases between the two germline ends. The length of the CDR3 is 17 residues. Germline V lookup: CDR1 SGHRS, CDR2 YFSETQ. CDR3 residues: CASSFREGGLTGDTQYF. The CDR3 coding sequence is TGCGCCAGCAGCTTCAGGGAGGGGGGCCTCACGGGGGATACGCAGTATTTT.

This clonotype showed up many times. J is TRBJ2-2 and V is TRBV7-2; TRBD1 matches 9 bases. The CDR3 consists of 14 residues. The germline CDR1 and CDR2 sequences are SGHTA and FQGNSA. V lost 5 bases, J lost 6 bases, and 4 bases stayed unmatched. This CDR3 reads CASSLTGGAGELFF. DNA for the CDR3: TGTGCCAGCAGCCTGACAGGGGGAGCCGGGGAGCTGTTTTTT.

The sample holds a few counts of this clonotype. This sequence joins TRBV7-9 and TRBJ2-2; 8 positions agree with TRBD1. The CDR3 extends over 15 amino acids. The germline gives CDR1 SEHNR, CDR2 FQNEAQ (reference sequence). V lost 8 bases to trimming and J lost 5 bases; unmatched junction nucleotides: 10. The CDR3 reads CASRHYRGSTGELFF. The CDR3 region has the DNA TGTGCCAGCCGTCATTACAGGGGGTCGACCGGGGAGCTGTTTTTT.

This clonotype occurred many times. The rearrangement uses TRBV4-3 and TRBJ1-5; D not resolved. With 0 bases removed from V and 6 bases from J, the gap between germline ends came to 6 bases. Germline CDR1 reads LGHNA; CDR2 reads YSLEER. The CDR3 contains 13 residues. The CDR3 region is CASSQDYGQPQHF. DNA of the CDR3: TGCGCCAGCAGCCAAGATTACGGTCAGCCCCAGCATTTT.

The J gene is TRBJ1-1, the V gene TRBV7-2; a weak D match, TRBD1 (5 bases). In germline, CDR1 is SGHTA, CDR2 FQGNSA. V lost 1 base, J lost 3 bases, and 15 bases lay in between. The CDR3 sequence is 16 residues long. CDR3 nucleotide sequence: TGTGCCAGCAGCTTAGTTGATTGGGGCCGGCACACTGAAGCTTTCTTT. The encoded protein is CASSLVDWGRHTEAFF. The entire variable domain, with the rest obtained from reference TRBV7-2 and TRBJ1-1, is as follows: GAGVSQSPSNKVTEKGKDVELRCDPISGHTALYWYRQSLGQGLEFLIYFQGNSAPDKSGLPSDRFSAERTGGSVSTLTIQRTQQEDSAVYLCASSLVDWGRHTEAFFGQGTRLTVV.

There are a few counts of this clonotype. The chain links TRBV6-4 to TRBJ2-1; 12 nucleotides agree with TRBD2. With V trimmed by 0 bases and J by 9 bases, 15 bases remained unmatched. This CDR3 is 19 amino acids long. The germline CDR1 and CDR2 sequences are MRHNA and SNTAGT. The CDR3 protein is CASSDSRLAGEGAAPEQFF. CDR3 nucleotide sequence: TGTGCCAGCAGTGACTCTAGACTAGCGGGAGAGGGCGCGGCCCCTGAGCAGTTCTTC.